The 27 T cell receptor beta chains presented below share a single source sample, sequenced in a study of T cell repertoires in cytomegalovirus infection. TCRdb analysed the reads with MiXCR anew, one entry per CDR3 protein. The sample holds approximately 100,000 distinct CDR3 sequences, under 55% seen once. Their target antigens are unknown. This specimen consisted of CD8+ T cells from cultured PBMCs, obtained from culture after CMV antigen stimulation. The receptors here all came from a human donor in good health (CMV status not recorded). Some clones in this sample may be carry-over from other donors' samples.

The V and J genes are TRBV2 and TRBJ1-1; D possibly corresponds to TRBD1 (5 bases). The CDR3 is 15 amino acids. V was pared by 1 base and J by 0 bases, with 9 bases between. Germline loops: CDR1 SNHLY, CDR2 FYNNEI. The CDR3 is CASSEEDRLNTEAFF. Written as DNA, the CDR3 is TGTGCCAGCAGTGAAGAAGACAGACTGAACACTGAAGCTTTCTTT.

The chain carries TRBV12-3 or TRBV12-4 and TRBJ1-2, with TRBD1 as a possible D gene (6 bases). The germline V and J ends were trimmed by 3 bases and 7 bases, with 15 bases remaining between them. CDR3 length equals 14 residues. Written as DNA, the CDR3 is TGTGCCAGCAGTTTCTCGTGGGGGCAAACTGGCTACACCTTC. It is translated as CASSFSWGQTGYTF.

This clonotype was picked up a small number of times. The chain carries TRBV7-8 and TRBJ1-1; no firm D call. The V gene lost 0 bases and the J gene lost 0 bases, with 5 bases spanning the gap. CDR3 length: 14 residues. In germline, CDR1 is SGHVS, CDR2 FQNEAQ. Written as DNA, the CDR3 is TGTGCCAGCAGCTTAGCAGGGCTGAACACTGAAGCTTTCTTT. This sequence encodes CASSLAGLNTEAFF.

This clonotype was recorded a few times. The chain carries TRBV2 and TRBJ2-1; D ambiguous. Germline V gives CDR1 SNHLY, CDR2 FYNNEI. The CDR3 consists of 14 residues. The V end was cut by 9 bases, the J end by 0 bases, with 12 bases between. The CDR3, as DNA: TGTGCCAGATGGGCCAAATCCTCCTACAATGAGCAGTTCTTC. Translation: CARWAKSSYNEQFF. The variable domain in full, with the rest retrieved from reference TRBV2 and TRBJ2-1, is EPEVTQTPSHQVTQMGQEVILRCVPISNHLYFYWYRQILGQKVEFLVSFYNNEISEKSEIFDDQFSVERPDGSNFTLKIRSTKLEDSAMYFCARWAKSSYNEQFFGPGTRLTVL.

This clonotype has a single count. This chain joins TRBV6-5 and TRBJ1-2; D not certain. The CDR3 is made up of 14 amino acids. From germline, CDR1 is MNHEY and CDR2 SVGAGI. V was shortened by 0 bases and J by 3 bases, with 8 bases between the two germline ends. CDR3 sequence: CASSYSGVDYGYTF. In DNA, the CDR3 is TGTGCCAGCAGTTACTCGGGTGTAGACTATGGCTACACCTTC.

This clonotype was observed once. The chain's CDR3 is CASSHLPDSFYNEQFF. CDR3 bases: TGTGCCAGCAGTCACCTCCCCGACAGCTTCTACAATGAGCAGTTCTTC. The chain is built from TRBV6-1 and TRBJ2-1, with D perhaps TRBD1 (5 bases). Trimming shortened V by 5 bases and J by 3 bases, and 17 bases separated the two germline ends. The germline V gene has CDR1 MNHNS and CDR2 SASEGT. This CDR3 is built from 16 residues.

The chain couples TRBV5-4 to TRBJ2-7; 7 bases fit TRBD1. In germline, CDR1 is SGHNT, CDR2 YYREEE (reference sequence). V lost 9 bases, J lost 7 bases, and 13 bases stayed unmatched. This CDR3 comprises 13 residues. The CDR3 loop is CANSSGQFGEQYF. The CDR3 region has the DNA TGTGCCAACAGTTCGGGACAGTTTGGAGAGCAGTACTTC.

This clonotype came up many times. The chain is built from TRBV27 and TRBJ2-3; D unresolved. The V gene's germline CDR1 is MNHEY and CDR2 SMNVEV (reference sequence). Trimming removed 5 bases at V and 2 bases at J, with 5 bases between. The CDR3 sequence is 12 residues long. The CDR3 here is CASSPSTDTQYF. The CDR3 bases are TGTGCCAGCAGTCCCTCCACAGATACGCAGTATTTT.

The chain links TRBV28 to TRBJ1-4; D is ambiguous. This CDR3 comprises 15 residues. The germline CDR1 and CDR2 sequences are MDHEN and SYDVKM. The V gene lost 6 bases and the J gene lost 0 bases, with 11 bases spanning the gap. Written as DNA, the CDR3 is TGTGCCAGCAGAACAACACCAGCAACTAATGAAAAACTGTTTTTT. Translated, it gives CASRTTPATNEKLFF.

This clonotype appeared a few times. V and J are TRBV7-9 and TRBJ2-2; no clear D. Trimming shortened V by 3 bases and J by 7 bases, and 9 bases separated the two germline ends. The CDR3 is 13 amino acids. Germline V gene lookup returns CDR1 SEHNR and CDR2 FQNEAQ (reference sequence). CDR3 DNA: TGTGCCAGCAGCTTGTTGGGTGACGGGGAGCTGTTTTTT. It codes for CASSLLGDGELFF.

The CDR3 loop is CASSPWTDFESYTF. CDR3 sequence (DNA): TGCGCCAGCAGCCCGTGGACGGATTTCGAAAGCTACACCTTC. The gene calls are TRBV4-1 and TRBJ1-2; D gene uncertain. Germline-derived CDR1 and CDR2 are MGHRA and YSYEKL. The CDR3 length is 14 residues. V gave up 4 bases and J gave up 9 bases, with 18 bases separating them.

The chain employs TRBV11-2 and TRBJ2-1; D is unclear. Trimming removed 3 bases at V and 0 bases at J, with 9 bases between. Germline loops: CDR1 SGHAT, CDR2 FQNNGV. CDR3 length equals 15 residues. DNA for the CDR3: TGTGCCAGCAGCTTGGTTAGGGCCTCCTACAATGAGCAGTTCTTC. Protein sequence: CASSLVRASYNEQFF.

This clonotype occurred a few times. J is TRBJ1-1 and V is TRBV12-3 or TRBV12-4, with D unclear. The length of the CDR3 is 11 residues. V was shortened by 3 bases and J by 7 bases, with 6 bases between the two germline ends. Here the CDR3 DNA reads TGTGCCAGCAGTTTCGCGGATGAAGCTTTCTTT. Amino acids: CASSFADEAFF.

This clonotype was picked up many times. The CDR3 sequence: CAVRETGTNYGYTF. CDR3 bases: TGTGCCGTCCGAGAGACAGGTACAAACTATGGCTACACCTTC. The chain couples TRBV28 to TRBJ1-2, with D maybe TRBD1 (6 bases). The germline V gene has CDR1 MDHEN and CDR2 SYDVKM. The V end lost 11 bases, the J end lost 2 bases, and 18 bases lay between the germline ends. The CDR3 length is 14 residues.

There are a few counts of this clonotype. The chain uses TRBV15 and TRBJ2-7, with 7 bases aligning to TRBD2. J lost 0 bases, V lost 3 bases, and 8 bases had no gene match. The germline gives CDR1 LNHNV, CDR2 YYDKDF (reference sequence). The CDR3 totals 16 residues. CDR3 sequence: CATSRGPRGSSYEQYF. Here the CDR3 DNA reads TGTGCCACCAGCAGGGGTCCGCGGGGGAGCTCCTACGAGCAGTACTTC.

V and J are TRBV28 and TRBJ2-7; 7 nucleotides align to TRBD1. Germline-derived CDR1 and CDR2 are MDHEN and SYDVKM. The V gene end was trimmed by 4 bases and the J gene end by 3 bases; junction bases not matched to a gene: 6. The CDR3 has 14 amino acids. The CDR3 loop reads CASSSDREGYEQYF. The DNA for the CDR3 is TGTGCCAGCAGTTCCGACAGGGAAGGCTACGAGCAGTACTTC.

The table lists this clonotype with a few counts. The gene calls are TRBV7-9 and TRBJ1-1; TRBD1 might be the D (6 bases). Germline V CDR1 and CDR2: SEHNR, FQNEAQ (reference sequence). Trimming took off 5 bases at V and 1 base at J, with 20 bases between the two ends. This CDR3 has 17 residues. This chain's CDR3 is CASSPAQGQIRNTEAFF. DNA of the CDR3: TGTGCCAGCAGCCCGGCCCAGGGGCAGATTAGGAACACTGAAGCTTTCTTT. Looking up the rest from reference TRBV7-9 and TRBJ1-1 gives the full variable domain: DTGVSQNPRHKITKRGQNVTFRCDPISEHNRLYWYRQTLGQGPEFLTYFQNEAQLEKSRLLSDRFSAERPKGSFSTLEIQRTEQGDSAMYLCASSPAQGQIRNTEAFFGQGTRLTVV.

This chain links TRBV9 with TRBJ2-2; D is perhaps TRBD2 (5 bases). Germline CDR1 SGDLS, CDR2 YYNGEE. Trimming left V 4 bases short and J 1 base short, with 14 bases between. This CDR3 comprises 16 residues. CDR3 in amino acids: CASSFQRTENTGELFF. Written as DNA, the CDR3 is TGTGCCAGCAGCTTCCAAAGGACTGAGAACACCGGGGAGCTGTTTTTT.

The gene calls are TRBV5-1 and TRBJ1-1, with D perhaps TRBD1 (5 bases). The germline V and J ends were trimmed by 3 bases and 0 bases, with 9 bases remaining between them. The germline gives CDR1 SGHRS, CDR2 YFSETQ. CDR3 length: 14 residues. CDR3 sequence (DNA): TGCGCCAGCAGCTCGGACAACTTGAACACTGAAGCTTTCTTT. This encodes CASSSDNLNTEAFF. Combining the CDR3 with reference TRBV5-1 and TRBJ1-1 gives the whole variable domain KAGVTQTPRYLIKTRGQQVTLSCSPISGHRSVSWYQQTPGQGLQFLFEYFSETQRNKGNFPGRFSGRQFSNSRSEMNVSTLELGDSALYLCASSSDNLNTEAFFGQGTRLTVV.

This clonotype was counted a few times. The genes are TRBV2 and TRBJ2-7, with unresolved D. There are 13 residues in the CDR3. The germline V gene encodes CDR1 SNHLY and CDR2 FYNNEI. V was trimmed by 7 bases and J by 1 base, leaving 11 bases between them. Written as DNA, the CDR3 is TGTGCCAGCACAGGAATAGGTTCCTACGAGCAGTACTTC. This sequence encodes CASTGIGSYEQYF.

V usage is TRBV11-2 and J usage is TRBJ2-1; tentatively, D is TRBD1 or TRBD2 (5 bases each). V lost 1 base, J lost 6 bases, and 7 bases lay in between. Per germline, CDR1 SGHAT and CDR2 FQNNGV. CDR3 length equals 13 residues. CDR3 amino acids: CASSLGGTNEQFF. In nucleotides, the CDR3 is TGTGCCAGCAGCTTAGGAGGGACCAATGAGCAGTTCTTC. The full variable domain, with the rest looked up from reference TRBV11-2 and TRBJ2-1, is EAGVAQSPRYKIIEKRQSVAFWCNPISGHATLYWYQQILGQGPKLLIQFQNNGVVDDSQLPKDRFSAERLKGVDSTLKIQPAKLEDSAVYLCASSLGGTNEQFFGPGTRLTVL.

This clonotype was counted a few times. The genes are TRBV7-9 and TRBJ2-1; 13 bases line up with TRBD2. After removal of 3 bases from V and 4 bases from J, the junction contained 6 bases not matched to a gene. Germline V gene sequence: CDR1 SEHNR, CDR2 FQNEAQ (reference sequence). The CDR3 totals 17 residues. DNA of the CDR3: TGTGCCAGCAGCTTCGGACTAGCGGGGGCCAGTTACAATGAGCAGTTCTTC. Its protein product is CASSFGLAGASYNEQFF.

The rearrangement links TRBV6-5 to TRBJ1-2; D uncertain. The CDR3 is 12 amino acids. V dropped 2 bases and J dropped 1 base, with 2 bases sitting between them. Germline assignment: CDR1 MNHEY and CDR2 SVGAGI. The CDR3 loop reads CASSYSNYGYTF. The CDR3, as DNA: TGTGCCAGCAGTTACAGTAACTATGGCTACACCTTC.

This chain uses TRBV4-1 with TRBJ1-5, with a weak D call TRBD1 (5 bases). Deletions cut 3 bases from V and 0 bases from J, with 15 bases between. CDR1 and CDR2 from the germline V gene are MGHRA and YSYEKL. The CDR3 length is 17 residues. The CDR3 DNA reads TGCGCCAGCAGCCATACACGGACACCAAATAGCAATCAGCCCCAGCATTTT. Protein: CASSHTRTPNSNQPQHF.

The V call is TRBV27, the J call TRBJ2-7; D remains unclear. V gave up 2 bases and J gave up 0 bases, with 8 bases separating them. The CDR3 contains 14 residues. Germline lookup yields CDR1 MNHEY and CDR2 SMNVEV (reference sequence). CDR3 nucleotide sequence: TGTGCCAGCAGTTTAGTCACACCCTCCTACGAGCAGTACTTC. It specifies CASSLVTPSYEQYF.

A few counts support this clonotype. The V and J genes are TRBV7-8 and TRBJ1-1; D gene ambiguous. CDR1 and CDR2 from the germline V gene are SGHVS and FQNEAQ. The V and J ends lost 4 bases and 1 base respectively, with 10 bases between them. CDR3 length: 14 residues. CDR3 amino acids: CASSSEERNTEAFF. CDR3 bases: TGTGCCAGCAGCTCCGAAGAGAGGAACACTGAAGCTTTCTTT.

This clonotype occurred many times. Here the CDR3 reads CASSFGGRYTGELFF. The CDR3 bases are TGTGCCAGCAGCTTTGGGGGGCGATACACCGGGGAGCTGTTTTTT. V is TRBV7-6 and J is TRBJ2-2, with D tentatively TRBD1 or TRBD2 (6 bases each). Germline V CDR1 and CDR2: SGHVS, FNYEAQ. This CDR3 contains 15 residues. The germline V and J ends were trimmed by 3 bases and 3 bases, with 11 bases remaining between them.